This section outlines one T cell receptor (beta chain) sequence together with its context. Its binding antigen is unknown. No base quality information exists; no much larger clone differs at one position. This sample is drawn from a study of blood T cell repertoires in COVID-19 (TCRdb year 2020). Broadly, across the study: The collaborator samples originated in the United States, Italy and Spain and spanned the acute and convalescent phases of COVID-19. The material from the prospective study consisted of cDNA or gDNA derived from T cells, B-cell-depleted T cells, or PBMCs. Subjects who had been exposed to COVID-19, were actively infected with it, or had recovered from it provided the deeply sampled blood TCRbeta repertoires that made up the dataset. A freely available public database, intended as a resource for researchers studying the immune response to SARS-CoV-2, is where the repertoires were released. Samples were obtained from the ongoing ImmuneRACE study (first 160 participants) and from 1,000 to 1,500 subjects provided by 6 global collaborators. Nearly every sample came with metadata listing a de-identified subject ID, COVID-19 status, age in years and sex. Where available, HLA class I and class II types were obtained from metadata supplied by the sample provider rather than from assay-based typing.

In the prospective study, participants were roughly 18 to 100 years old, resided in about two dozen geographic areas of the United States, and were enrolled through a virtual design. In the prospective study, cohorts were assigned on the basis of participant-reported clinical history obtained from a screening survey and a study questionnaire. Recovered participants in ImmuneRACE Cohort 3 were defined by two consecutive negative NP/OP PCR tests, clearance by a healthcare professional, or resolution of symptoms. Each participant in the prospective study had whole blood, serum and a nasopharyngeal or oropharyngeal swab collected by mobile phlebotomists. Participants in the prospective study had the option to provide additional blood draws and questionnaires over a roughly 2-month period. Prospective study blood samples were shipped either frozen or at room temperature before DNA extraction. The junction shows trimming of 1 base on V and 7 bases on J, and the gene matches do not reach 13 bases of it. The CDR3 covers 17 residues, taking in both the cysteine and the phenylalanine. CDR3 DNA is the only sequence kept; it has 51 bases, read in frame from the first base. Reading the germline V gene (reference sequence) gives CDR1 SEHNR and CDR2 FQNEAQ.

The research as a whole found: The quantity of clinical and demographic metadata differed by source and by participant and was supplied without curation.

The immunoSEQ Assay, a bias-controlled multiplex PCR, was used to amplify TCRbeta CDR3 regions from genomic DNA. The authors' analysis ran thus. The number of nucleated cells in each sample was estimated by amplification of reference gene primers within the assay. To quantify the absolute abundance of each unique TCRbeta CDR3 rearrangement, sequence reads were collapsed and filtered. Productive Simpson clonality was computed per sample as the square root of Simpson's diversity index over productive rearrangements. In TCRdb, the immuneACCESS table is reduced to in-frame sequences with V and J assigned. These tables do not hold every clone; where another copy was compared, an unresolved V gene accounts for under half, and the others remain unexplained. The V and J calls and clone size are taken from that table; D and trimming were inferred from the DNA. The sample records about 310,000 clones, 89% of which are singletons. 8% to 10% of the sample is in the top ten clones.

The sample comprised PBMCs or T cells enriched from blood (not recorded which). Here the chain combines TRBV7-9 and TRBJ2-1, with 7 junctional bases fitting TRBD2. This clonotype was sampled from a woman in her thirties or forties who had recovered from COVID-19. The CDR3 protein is CASSLVAGLKIQNEQFF. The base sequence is TGTGCCAGCAGCTTAGTCGCGGGACTAAAGATACAGAATGAGCAGTTCTTC.